This TCR beta chain is drawn from a study of T cell changes during pregnancy in multiple sclerosis. Produced via immunoSEQ multiplex PCR; TCRdb's table is partial and in-frame only. The table lists under 50,000 clones, about 94% of them singletons. The clonotype was recovered from a female donor with multiple sclerosis, enrolled in a pregnancy study. The source material was CD8+ T cells from peripheral blood mononuclear cells, sampled in the first trimester of pregnancy.

The CDR3 DNA sequence: TGTGCCAGCAGACAAGGGACAGCGTTCTCCTACGAGCAGTACTTC. As protein: CASRQGTAFSYEQYF. The chain joins TRBV7-2 to TRBJ2-7; 7 bases fit TRBD1. Germline trimming cut 6 bases from V and 0 bases from J; bases unmatched to any gene: 8. Germline CDR1 SGHTA, CDR2 FQGNSA. The CDR3 contains 15 residues.